This T cell receptor (beta chain) was recovered during a study of cytomegalovirus exposure and HLA in healthy donors. PCR primers comprised 60 Vbeta and 13 Jbeta primers. Profiled with immunoSEQ multiplex PCR; TCRdb holds only in-frame clones, not every one. Of 150,000 to 200,000 clones detected, roughly 80% appear once; the ten largest clones hold 5% to 6%. The length of the CDR3 is 17 residues. The ends were cut back, 6 bases at V and 5 bases at J, with 26 bases in the middle. Germline V CDR1 and CDR2: MDHEN, SYDVKM. Input material: PBMCs. The J gene is TRBJ2-7, the V gene TRBV28; D might be TRBD2 (6 bases). The sequence came from a woman aged 25 to 45 in good health and CMV-seropositive. CDR3 nucleotides: TGTGCCAGCAGCCTAGGCCTTCATTTCCGGGAGTCGAACGAGCAGTACTTC. Translating gives CASSLGLHFRESNEQYF. The variable domain in full, completed from reference TRBV28 and TRBJ2-7, reads DVKVTQSSRYLVKRTGEKVFLECVQDMDHENMFWYRQDPGLGLRLIYFSYDVKMKEKGDIPEGYSVSREKKERFSLILESASTNQTSMYLCASSLGLHFRESNEQYFGPGTRLTVT.